The present T cell receptor beta chain was sequenced within a study of CD8 T cells in Susac syndrome. After removal of 4 bases from V and 8 bases from J, the junction contained 15 bases not matched to a gene. The CDR3 sequence is 16 residues long. In germline, CDR1 is SQVTM, CDR2 ANQGSEA. Random hexamers were used to reverse transcribe the RNA input (about 0.5 to 1 ug). MiXCR, run by TCRdb on the immunoSEQ multiplex PCR reads, gives a single entry per CDR3 protein. Here the sample spans some 140,000 distinct CDR3 sequences, approximately 95% being singletons. The rearrangement links TRBV29-1 to TRBJ1-4, with 8 bases lining up with TRBD1. Sequencing was carried out using CD8+ T cells from PBMCs. The source is a human donor with Susac syndrome. In DNA form, the CDR3 reads TGCAGCGTTGTCGGGTATCAGGGGGCGCCCCGGGAAAAACTGTTTTTT. This sequence encodes CSVVGYQGAPREKLFF. The variable domain in full, with the rest retrieved from reference TRBV29-1 and TRBJ1-4, is SAVISQKPSRDICQRGTSLTIQCQVDSQVTMMFWYRQQPGQSLTLIATANQGSEATYESGFVIDKFPISRPNLTFSTLTVSNMSPEDSSIYLCSVVGYQGAPREKLFFGSGTQLSVL.